The rows below give T cell receptor beta chains drawn from one sample of a study of graft-versus-host responses after intestinal transplantation. Using immunoSEQ multiplex PCR, the repertoire was profiled, and TCRdb retains in-frame clones only, with some absent. The sample has approximately 77,000 clones, about 90% seen once; the top ten hold approximately 0.73%. Sample: PBMCs, taken 98 days after intestinal transplantation. All receptors derive from a human patient who received an intestinal transplant, so some T cells may come from the graft donor. Each CDR3 is given with its conserved first and last residue. A D gene is named only where the DNA matches it firmly. Size is omitted from some rows. Given values are once, few, many or a class for expanded clones.

TRBJ2-2 | TRBV5-1 | . | TRBD2 | TGCGCCAGCAGCGTGGCACTAGCGGGAGGGCTGAACACCGGGGAGCTGTTTTTT | CASSVALAGGLNTGELFF
TRBJ2-2 | TRBV6-5 | . | . | TGTGCCAGCAGTTTTAGTCGGCTAGGCACCGGGGAGCTGTTTTTT | CASSFSRLGTGELFF
TRBJ2-7 | TRBV20-1 | . | TRBD1 | TGCAGTGATCCAGGGGGATGCGAGCAGTACTTC | CSDPGGCEQYF
TRBJ1-1 | TRBV2 | . | . | TGTGCCAGCAGTGAGGGAAAGGGATGGACTGAAGCTTTCTTT | CASSEGKGWTEAFF
TRBJ2-7 | TRBV28 | once | TRBD2 | TGTGCCAGCAGGGCGGGGGTGAGCAGCTCCTACGAGCAGTACTTC | CASRAGVSSSYEQYF
TRBJ2-7 | TRBV19 | few | . | TGTGCCAGTAGTCTGAGGGGAGACTACGAGCAGTACTTC | CASSLRGDYEQYF
TRBJ2-1 | TRBV5-1 | . | . | TGCGCCAGCAGCTCCCGACTGGGGGACAATGAGCAGTTCTTC | CASSSRLGDNEQFF
TRBJ1-3 | TRBV6-5 | . | . | TGTGCCAGCAGTCAATTACCAGGGGTTGGAAACACCATATATTTT | CASSQLPGVGNTIYF
TRBJ1-2 | TRBV6-5 | . | . | TGTGCCAGCAGTGAATCGGACGCATACTATGGCTACACCTTC | CASSESDAYYGYTF
TRBJ2-1 | TRBV5-1 | . | . | TGCGCCAGCAGCTTTCAACAGGGAGGGAATGAGCAGTTCTTC | CASSFQQGGNEQFF
TRBJ2-2 | TRBV27 | once | . | TGTGCCAGCAGTTTTAGGGAACACGGGGCCGGGGAGCTGTTTTTT | CASSFREHGAGELFF
TRBJ1-3 | TRBV15 | . | . | TGTGCCACCAGCAGCCAGGGCCACACCATATATTTT | CATSSQGHTIYF
TRBJ1-2 | TRBV5-6 | . | . | TGTGCCAGCAGCTTTTCAGACTCCGGGGGCTACACCTTC | CASSFSDSGGYTF
TRBJ1-2 | TRBV5-4 | once | TRBD1 | TGTGCCAGCAGCCCCTGGACAGGGGGTGGCTATGGCTACACCTTC | CASSPWTGGGYGYTF
TRBJ2-6 | TRBV5-1 | . | . | TGCGCCAGCAGCTTTCCTCAAGGGGGCTCTGGGGCCAACGTCCTGACTTTC | CASSFPQGGSGANVLTF
TRBJ1-1 | TRBV5-4 | . | . | TGTGCCAGCAGCTTTACAGGGAACACTGAAGCTTTCTTT | CASSFTGNTEAFF